These 21 T cell receptor beta chains were all obtained from the same sample, sequenced in a study of CXCR3-negative and CXCR3-positive naive CD8 T cells. The libraries of TRB cDNA were constructed through 5' RACE using UMI labels. Each CDR3 protein gets one entry in TCRdb, which reprocessed the 5' RACE reads and gives no DNA. The data include some 140,000 distinct CDR3 sequences; the top ten clones carry approximately 0.51%. Study conclusions and caveats: CXCR3-positive naive cells carried more hydrophobic TRB CDR3s than CXCR3-negative naive cells did.

No cognate antigen is known for these TCRs. The sequencing sample was made of naive CXCR3+ CD8+ T cells from blood. Noted subset: CD45RO-CCR7+CD27+CD95- naive CD8+ T cells expressing CXCR3 (TNR3+). These receptors originate from a human donor in good health. Some clones in this sample may be carry-over from other donors' samples.

The genes are TRBV2 and TRBJ2-1; the TCRdb call, TRBD2, lacks DNA for checking. This CDR3 is built from 13 residues. Germline assignment: CDR1 SNHLY and CDR2 FYNNEI. CDR3 in amino acids: CASRTGRSNEQFF.

This sequence joins TRBV27 and TRBJ2-3; with no DNA, the TCRdb D assignment of TRBD2 cannot be verified. There are 16 residues in the CDR3. CDR1 and CDR2 from the germline V gene are MNHEY and SMNVEV (reference sequence). CDR3 amino acids: CASSLRLAGRTDTQYF.

This chain uses TRBV29-1 with TRBJ1-1. Germline CDR1 SQVTM, CDR2 ANQGSEA. CDR3 length: 12 residues. CDR3 region: CSVDGEANEAFF.

The chain carries TRBV29-1 and TRBJ2-7; the TCRdb call, TRBD1, lacks DNA for checking. Looked up from germline, CDR1 is SQVTM and CDR2 is ANQGSEA. The CDR3 is made up of 13 amino acids. CDR3 residues: CSVEFGPIYEQYF.

This chain's CDR3 is CASSNTGPAGGNEQFF. The J gene is TRBJ2-1, the V gene TRBV21-1; the D call from TCRdb, TRBD2, cannot be confirmed without DNA. TRBV21-1 is reported as a pseudogene. This CDR3 spans 16 amino acids.

The chain combines TRBV27 with TRBJ2-7; the D call from TCRdb, TRBD2, cannot be confirmed without DNA. The CDR3 is made up of 12 amino acids. The germline V gene has CDR1 MNHEY and CDR2 SMNVEV (reference sequence). CDR3 protein: CASSGLATEQYF.

The genes are TRBV20-1 and TRBJ2-7; the TRBD1 assignment by TCRdb is unverifiable without DNA. The CDR3 runs 16 residues. CDR1 and CDR2 (germline): DFQATT, SNEGSKA (reference sequence). Here the CDR3 reads CSARDPEGRNVYEQYF.

The CDR3 spells CASEDTDTQYF. The chain has TRBV19 and TRBJ2-3. CDR3 length: 11 residues. Germline V gives CDR1 LNHDA, CDR2 SQIVND (reference sequence).

The rearrangement links TRBV20-1 to TRBJ1-3. The CDR3 spans 15 residues. From germline, CDR1 is DFQATT and CDR2 SNEGSKA (reference sequence). The CDR3 sequence is CSARDTLTAGNTIYF.

The rearrangement joins TRBV12-5 to TRBJ1-1; lacking DNA, the TRBD1 call made by TCRdb goes unchecked. The CDR3 totals 13 residues. Germline-derived CDR1 and CDR2 are LGHNT and FRNRAP. CDR3 amino acids: CASGLNPGLEAFF.

J is TRBJ2-1 and V is TRBV29-1. The CDR3 runs to 13 residues. CDR1 is SQVTM, CDR2 ANQGSEA, per germline. CDR3 in amino acids: CSVSGTSYNEQFF.

The chain is built from TRBV6-6 and TRBJ2-1; the D call from TCRdb, TRBD2, cannot be confirmed without DNA. The germline V gene encodes CDR1 MNHNY and CDR2 SVGAGI (reference sequence). This CDR3 is 16 amino acids long. The CDR3 loop reads CASSYGGLAGDDEQFF.

The chain employs TRBV27 and TRBJ2-1; TCRdb selects TRBD1, and the lack of DNA leaves this call unchecked. The CDR3 length is 14 residues. Germline CDR1 and CDR2: MNHEY and SMNVEV (reference sequence). The CDR3 loop is CASSSRDSYNEQFF.

The genes are TRBV2 and TRBJ2-7; TCRdb names TRBD1, which stays unverified in the absence of DNA. Germline V gene data show CDR1 as SNHLY and CDR2 as FYNNEI. This CDR3 is 13 amino acids long. Here the CDR3 reads CASKEGQEYEQYF. The full variable domain, completed using reference TRBV2 and TRBJ2-7, is EPEVTQTPSHQVTQMGQEVILRCVPISNHLYFYWYRQILGQKVEFLVSFYNNEISEKSEIFDDQFSVERPDGSNFTLKIRSTKLEDSAMYFCASKEGQEYEQYFGPGTRLTVT.

The rearrangement joins TRBV15 to TRBJ1-2. Germline values: CDR1 LNHNV, CDR2 YYDKDF (reference sequence). This CDR3 comprises 13 residues. The CDR3 reads CATSSSGDYGYTF.

The V gene is TRBV6-6, the J gene TRBJ1-1. The CDR3 is made up of 16 amino acids. The germline gives CDR1 MNHNY, CDR2 SVGAGI (reference sequence). The CDR3 spells CASSYESRELNTEAFF.

The chain is built from TRBV12-3 or TRBV12-4 and TRBJ2-4; TCRdb calls TRBD1, which cannot be checked without DNA. CDR3 size: 15 residues. The CDR3 here is CASSRGKKAKNNQYF.

This sequence joins TRBV20-1 and TRBJ1-5; TCRdb reports TRBD1, a call that lacks DNA to check it against. This CDR3 has 12 residues. Per germline, CDR1 DFQATT and CDR2 SNEGSKA (reference sequence). Here the CDR3 reads CSAPGVNQPQHF.

The J gene is TRBJ2-2, the V gene TRBV28. Germline V gene lookup returns CDR1 MDHEN and CDR2 SYDVKM. CDR3 length equals 14 residues. CDR3 in amino acids: CASSLARNTGELFF.

The chain joins TRBV16 to TRBJ2-1. This CDR3 is 16 amino acids long. Germline CDR1 reads KGHSY; CDR2 reads FQNENV. The chain's CDR3 is CASSQSRAISYNEQFF.

The rearrangement uses TRBV3-1 and TRBJ2-7; TCRdb designates TRBD2, a call that cannot be tested without DNA. CDR1 is LGHDT, CDR2 YNNKEL, per germline (reference sequence). This CDR3 region has 15 residues. This chain's CDR3 is CASSQPLAGGREQYF.